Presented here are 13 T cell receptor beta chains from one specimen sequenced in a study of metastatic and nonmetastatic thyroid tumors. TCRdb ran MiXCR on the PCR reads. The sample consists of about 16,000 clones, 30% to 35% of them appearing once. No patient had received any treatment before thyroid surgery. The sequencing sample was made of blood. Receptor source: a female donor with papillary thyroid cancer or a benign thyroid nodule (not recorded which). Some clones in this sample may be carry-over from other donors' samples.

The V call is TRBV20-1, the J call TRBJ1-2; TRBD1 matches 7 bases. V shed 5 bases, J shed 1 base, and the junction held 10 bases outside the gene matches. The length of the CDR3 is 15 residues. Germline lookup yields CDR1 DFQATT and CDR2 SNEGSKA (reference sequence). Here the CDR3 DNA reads TGCAGTGCTCCAGACAGGGCAAGAGATAACTATGGCTACACCTTC. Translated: CSAPDRARDNYGYTF.

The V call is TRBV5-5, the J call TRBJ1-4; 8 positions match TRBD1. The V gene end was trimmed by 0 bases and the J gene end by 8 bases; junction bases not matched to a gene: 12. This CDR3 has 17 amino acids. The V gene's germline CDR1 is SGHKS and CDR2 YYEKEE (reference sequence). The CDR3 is CASSLGGQGHRREKLFF. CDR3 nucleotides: TGTGCCAGCAGCTTGGGAGGACAGGGCCATAGAAGAGAAAAACTGTTTTTT.

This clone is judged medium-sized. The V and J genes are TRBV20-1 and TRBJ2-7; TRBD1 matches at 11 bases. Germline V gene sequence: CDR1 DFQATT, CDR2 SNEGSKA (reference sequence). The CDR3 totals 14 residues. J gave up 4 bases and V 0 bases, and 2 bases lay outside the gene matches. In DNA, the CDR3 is TGCAGTGCTAGAGAAGGGACAGGGGGGTACGAGCAGTACTTC. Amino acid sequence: CSAREGTGGYEQYF.

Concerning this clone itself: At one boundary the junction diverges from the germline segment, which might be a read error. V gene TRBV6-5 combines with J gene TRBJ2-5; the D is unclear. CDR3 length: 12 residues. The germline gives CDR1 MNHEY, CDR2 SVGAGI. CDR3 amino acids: CARSVSQEIQYF. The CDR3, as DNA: TGTGCCAGAAGCGTCAGTCAAGAGATCCAGTACTTC.

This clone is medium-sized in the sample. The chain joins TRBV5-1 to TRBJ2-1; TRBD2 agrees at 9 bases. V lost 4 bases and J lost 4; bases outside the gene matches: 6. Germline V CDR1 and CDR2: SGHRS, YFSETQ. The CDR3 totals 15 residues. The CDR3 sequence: CASSPAGGTYNEQFF. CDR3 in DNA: TGCGCCAGCAGCCCAGCGGGGGGTACTTACAATGAGCAGTTCTTC.

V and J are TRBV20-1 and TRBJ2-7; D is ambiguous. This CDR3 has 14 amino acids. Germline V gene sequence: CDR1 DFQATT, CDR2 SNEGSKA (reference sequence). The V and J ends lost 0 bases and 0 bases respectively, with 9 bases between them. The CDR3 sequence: CSARDTASSYEQYF. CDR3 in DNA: TGCAGTGCTAGAGATACAGCGTCCTCCTACGAGCAGTACTTC.

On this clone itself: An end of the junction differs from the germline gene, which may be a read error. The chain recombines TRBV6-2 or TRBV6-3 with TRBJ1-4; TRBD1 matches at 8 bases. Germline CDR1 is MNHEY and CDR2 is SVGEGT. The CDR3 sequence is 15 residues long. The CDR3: CAGRLTWTGREKLFF. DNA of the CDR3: TGTGCCGGCAGACTAACCTGGACAGGGCGTGAAAAACTGTTTTTT.

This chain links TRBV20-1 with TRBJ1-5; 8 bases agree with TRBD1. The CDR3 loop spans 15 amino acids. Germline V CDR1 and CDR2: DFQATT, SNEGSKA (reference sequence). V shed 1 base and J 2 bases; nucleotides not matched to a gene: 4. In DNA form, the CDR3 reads TGCAGTGCTAGAGTGATGGACAGGGGCAATCAGCCCCAGCATTTT. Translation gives CSARVMDRGNQPQHF.

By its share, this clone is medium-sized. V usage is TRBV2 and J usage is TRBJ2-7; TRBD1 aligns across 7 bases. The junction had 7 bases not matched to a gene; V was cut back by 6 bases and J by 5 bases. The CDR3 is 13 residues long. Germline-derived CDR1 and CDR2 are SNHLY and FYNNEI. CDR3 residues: CASRRDSLNEQYF. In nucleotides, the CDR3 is TGTGCCAGCAGACGGGACAGCCTGAACGAGCAGTACTTC. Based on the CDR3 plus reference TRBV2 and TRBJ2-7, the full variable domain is EPEVTQTPSHQVTQMGQEVILRCVPISNHLYFYWYRQILGQKVEFLVSFYNNEISEKSEIFDDQFSVERPDGSNFTLKIRSTKLEDSAMYFCASRRDSLNEQYFGPGTRLTVT.

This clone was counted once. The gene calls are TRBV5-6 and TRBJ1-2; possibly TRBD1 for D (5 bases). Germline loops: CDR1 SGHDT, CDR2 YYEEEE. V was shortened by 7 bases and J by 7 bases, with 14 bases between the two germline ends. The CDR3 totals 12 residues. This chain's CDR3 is CASAAGYCGYTF. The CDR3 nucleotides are TGTGCCAGCGCCGCAGGGTACTGTGGCTACACCTTC. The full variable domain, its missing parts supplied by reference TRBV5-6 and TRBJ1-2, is DAGVTQSPTHLIKTRGQQVTLRCSPKSGHDTVSWYQQALGQGPQFIFQYYEEEERQRGNFPDRFSGHQFPNYSSELNVNALLLGDSALYLCASAAGYCGYTFGSGTRLTVV.

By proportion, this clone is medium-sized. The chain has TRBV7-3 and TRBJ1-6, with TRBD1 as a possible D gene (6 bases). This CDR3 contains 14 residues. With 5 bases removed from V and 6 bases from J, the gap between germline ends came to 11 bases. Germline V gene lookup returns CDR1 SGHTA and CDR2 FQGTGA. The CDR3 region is CASSLGQLNSPLHF. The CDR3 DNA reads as TGTGCCAGCAGCCTCGGACAGCTTAATTCACCCCTCCACTTT. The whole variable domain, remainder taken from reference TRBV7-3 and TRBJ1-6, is GAGVSQTPSNKVTEKGKYVELRCDPISGHTALYWYRQSLGQGPEFLIYFQGTGAADDSGLPNDRFFAVRPEGSVSTLKIQRTERGDSAVYLCASSLGQLNSPLHFGNGTRLTVT.

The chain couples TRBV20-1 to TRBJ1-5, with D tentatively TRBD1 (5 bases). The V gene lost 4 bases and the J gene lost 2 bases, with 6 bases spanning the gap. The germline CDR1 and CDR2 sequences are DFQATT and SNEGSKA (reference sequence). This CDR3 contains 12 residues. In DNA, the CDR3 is TGCAGTGCTATGGGGGGCAATCAGCCCCAGCATTTT. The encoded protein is CSAMGGNQPQHF.

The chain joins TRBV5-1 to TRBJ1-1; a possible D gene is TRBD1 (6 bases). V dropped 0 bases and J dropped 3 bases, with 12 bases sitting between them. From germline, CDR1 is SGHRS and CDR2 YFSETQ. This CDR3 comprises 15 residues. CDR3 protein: CASSLAGGLYTEAFF. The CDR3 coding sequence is TGCGCCAGCAGCTTGGCGGGGGGGCTGTACACTGAAGCTTTCTTT.